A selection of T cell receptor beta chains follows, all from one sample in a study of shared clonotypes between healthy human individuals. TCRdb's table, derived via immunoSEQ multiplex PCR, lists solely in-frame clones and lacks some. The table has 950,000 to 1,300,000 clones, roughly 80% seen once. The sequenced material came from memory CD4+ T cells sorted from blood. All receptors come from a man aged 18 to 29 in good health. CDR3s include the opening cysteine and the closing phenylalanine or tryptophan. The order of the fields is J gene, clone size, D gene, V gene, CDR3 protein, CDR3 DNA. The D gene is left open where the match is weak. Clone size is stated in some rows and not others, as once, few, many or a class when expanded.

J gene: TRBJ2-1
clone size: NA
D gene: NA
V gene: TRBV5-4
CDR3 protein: CASSLLTGTYNEQFF
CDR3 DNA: TGTGCCAGCAGCTTGTTAACAGGAACTTACAATGAGCAGTTCTTC

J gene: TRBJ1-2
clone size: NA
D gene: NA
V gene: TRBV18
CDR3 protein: CASSPNRDGYTF
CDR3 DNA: TGTGCCAGCTCGCCAAACAGGGACGGCTACACCTTC

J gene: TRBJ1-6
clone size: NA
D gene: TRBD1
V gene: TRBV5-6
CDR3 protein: CASSLAGQDSPLHF
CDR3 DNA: TGTGCCAGCAGCTTGGCTGGACAGGATTCACCCCTCCACTTT

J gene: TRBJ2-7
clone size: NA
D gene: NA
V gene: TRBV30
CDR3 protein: CAWSVQGGHEQYF
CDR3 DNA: TGTGCCTGGAGTGTACAGGGGGGGCACGAGCAGTACTTC

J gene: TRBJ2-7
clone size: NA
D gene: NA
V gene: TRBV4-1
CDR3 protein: CASSQVSLGGDEQYF
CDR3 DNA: TGCGCCAGCAGCCAAGTATCTCTCGGCGGGGACGAGCAGTACTTC

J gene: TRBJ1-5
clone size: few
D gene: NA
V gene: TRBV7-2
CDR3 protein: CASSRGSQPQHF
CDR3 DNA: TGTGCCAGCAGCCGGGGTAGTCAGCCCCAGCATTTT

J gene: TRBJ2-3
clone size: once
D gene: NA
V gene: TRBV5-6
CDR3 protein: CASSLNMYTDTQYF
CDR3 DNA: TGTGCCAGCAGCTTGAACATGTACACAGATACGCAGTATTTT

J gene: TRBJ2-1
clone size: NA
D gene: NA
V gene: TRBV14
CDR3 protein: CASSHSTSSYNEQFF
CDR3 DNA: TGTGCCAGCAGCCACTCCACGAGCTCCTACAATGAGCAGTTCTTC

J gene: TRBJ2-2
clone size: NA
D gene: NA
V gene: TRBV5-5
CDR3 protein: CASSSGPAPNTGELFF
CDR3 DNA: TGTGCCAGCAGCTCAGGACCAGCACCGAACACCGGGGAGCTGTTTTTT

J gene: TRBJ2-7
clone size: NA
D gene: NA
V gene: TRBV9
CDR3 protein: CASSAEQGWGYEQYF
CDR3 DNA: TGTGCCAGCAGTGCCGAACAGGGTTGGGGCTACGAGCAGTACTTC

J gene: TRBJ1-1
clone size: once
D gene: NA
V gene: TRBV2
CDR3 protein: CASSLTPPTGNTEAFF
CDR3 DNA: TGTGCCAGCAGCCTCACCCCCCCCACCGGGAACACTGAAGCTTTCTTT

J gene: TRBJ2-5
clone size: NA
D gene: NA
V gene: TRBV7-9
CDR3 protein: CASSFLVPETQYF
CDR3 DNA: TGTGCCAGCAGCTTCCTAGTCCCGGAGACCCAGTACTTC

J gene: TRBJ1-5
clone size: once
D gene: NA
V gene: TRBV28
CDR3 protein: CASSPEGVPGSNQPQHF
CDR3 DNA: TGTGCCAGCAGTCCCGAGGGCGTTCCGGGTAGCAATCAGCCCCAGCATTTT

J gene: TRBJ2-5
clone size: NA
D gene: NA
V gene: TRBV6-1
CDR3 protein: CASRPETLGAQYF
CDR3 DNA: TGTGCCAGCAGACCCGAGACCTTAGGGGCCCAGTACTTC

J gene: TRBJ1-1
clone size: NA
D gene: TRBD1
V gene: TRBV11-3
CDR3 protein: CASSLGDRVEPNTEAFF
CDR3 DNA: TGTGCCAGCAGCTTAGGGGACAGGGTGGAGCCGAACACTGAAGCTTTCTTT

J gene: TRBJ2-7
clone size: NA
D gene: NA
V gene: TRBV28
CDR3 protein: CASVGNYEQYF
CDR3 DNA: TGTGCCAGCGTAGGGAACTACGAGCAGTACTTC

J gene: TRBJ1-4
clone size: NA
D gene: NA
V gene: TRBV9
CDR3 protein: CASSVGVSNEKLFF
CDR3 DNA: TGTGCCAGCAGCGTAGGGGTTTCTAATGAAAAACTGTTTTTT